Listed below are T cell receptor beta chains from one sample, sequenced in a study of T-cell memory formation after mild COVID-19. TCRdb itself ran the 5' RACE reads through MiXCR, one entry per CDR3 protein. The sample carries 95,000 to 110,000 distinct CDR3 sequences, approximately 15% recorded once. The sequenced sample was PBMCs or a T cell subset sorted from them (not recorded which). The receptors come from a man younger than 30 who had mild COVID-19 (a few samples of this study predate the infection). Cell type and time point are not known. Both conserved end residues are part of each CDR3. A D gene is named only where the DNA matches it firmly. Part of the rows lack a size; the others show once, few, many or a class for expanded clones.

j_call,clone_size,v_call,d_call,cdr3_aa,cdr3_nt
TRBJ1-1,many,TRBV29-1,NA,CSVEEGLGAFF,TGCAGCGTTGAAGAAGGGCTTGGGGCTTTCTTT
TRBJ2-6,few,TRBV12-3/TRBV12-4,NA,CAVGANVLTF,TGTGCCGTGGGGGCCAACGTCCTGACTTTC
TRBJ2-1,few,TRBV27,TRBD2,CASGPTSAYNEQFF,TGTGCCAGCGGACCGACTAGCGCCTACAATGAGCAGTTCTTC
TRBJ2-3,NA,TRBV12-3/TRBV12-4,NA,CASSFLADTQYF,TGTGCCAGCAGTTTCCTAGCAGATACGCAGTATTTT
TRBJ1-5,NA,TRBV28,NA,CASSPLWTDNLGPQHF,TGTGCCAGCAGCCCTCTTTGGACCGATAACCTCGGGCCCCAGCATTTT
TRBJ1-1,NA,TRBV29-1,NA,CSVGSGGEAFF,TGCAGCGTTGGCAGTGGTGGTGAAGCTTTCTTT
TRBJ1-1,many,TRBV9,TRBD1,CASSPRDRLNTEAFF,TGTGCCAGCAGCCCCCGGGACAGACTAAACACTGAAGCTTTCTTT
TRBJ1-1,few,TRBV7-6,TRBD1,CASSFGQGAMGTEAFF,TGTGCCAGCAGCTTTGGGCAGGGGGCGATGGGCACTGAAGCTTTCTTT
TRBJ2-3,NA,TRBV4-3,NA,CASSQGGDTSTDTQYF,TGCGCCAGCAGCCAAGGGGGGGACACTAGCACAGATACGCAGTATTTT
TRBJ1-2,few,TRBV6-5,NA,CASSPTGLAYGYTF,TGTGCCAGCAGCCCCACCGGGCTAGCCTATGGCTACACCTTC